Sequencing of this T cell receptor (beta chain) was carried out in a study of CD8+ T cells in alopecia areata (dated by TCRdb to between 2017 and 2018). With regard to the full study: The treated patients, all with moderate-to-severe alopecia areata, were enrolled in an open-label pilot trial of oral tofacitinib given at 5 to 10 mg twice daily. Tofacitinib was administered for 6 to 18 months, and 6 months of follow-up off drug were then conducted to assess delayed response and recurrence. In both human patients and the C3H/HeJ mouse model, the study applied high-throughput TCRbeta sequencing to look at T cell clonal expansion in alopecia areata. Scalp tissue and sorted CD4+ and CD8+ peripheral blood T cells from patchy and totalis/universalis alopecia areata patients and from healthy controls were covered by human TCRbeta sequencing. Tofacitinib-treated patients had biopsies at baseline and at 4 and 24 weeks of treatment, with a later scalp biopsy in several patients. Scalp clonality was compared across normal scalp (n=4), patchy alopecia areata scalp (n=8), and alopecia totalis/universalis scalp (n=8). The RNA source kit depended on sample type: the PAXgene miRNA kit for fixed scalp, the miRNeasy kit for PBMCs, and the RNeasy kit for mouse skin. TCRbeta CDR3 regions were amplified by immunoSEQ multiplex PCR with 35 Vbeta forward and 13 Jbeta reverse primers. The investigation overall reported the following: Compared with mice, TCR sequences shared between patients were less clear, possibly partly because of HLA diversity across the patient population. Lesional scalp, especially in alopecia totalis/universalis, showed higher clonality and more expanded CD8+ clones than normal scalp, suggesting antigenic drive. Unlike mouse skin, where gammadelta T cells dominate, normal human skin contains resident alphabeta T cells that get sequenced too, which complicates analysis of the scalp TCR repertoire.

Note on this clone: Its antigen is not yet known. The input lacks base qualities; no much larger clone sits a single base away.

The time point label for this specimen denotes: baseline before oral tofacitinib. From alopecia areata patients, peripheral blood was collected along with lesional scalp punch biopsies. PBMCs were separated by density centrifugation and stained for CD3, CD4 and CD8, after which CD4+ and CD8+ T cells were sorted on a FACSAria. Library creation used the immunoSEQ multiplex PCR assay. RNA was extracted from all samples and reverse transcribed into cDNA as template for TCR sequencing. SuperScript III was used to make first-strand cDNA, primed with a 2:1 mix of oligo-dT and random hexamers. A synthetic immune receptor repertoire was used to gauge amplification bias, and whatever bias remained was removed computationally. The published analysis was carried out like this. After raw reads were preprocessed to remove errors, the CDR3 was defined following IMGT conventions as running from the conserved cysteine to phenylalanine. Clonality was computed by normalizing Shannon entropy by log2 of the number of productive unique TCRs and subtracting the result from 1. Whether scalp clones were CD4 or CD8 was inferred by matching scalp TCRbeta sequences against CD4 and CD8 repertoires sorted from blood. TCRdb holds this immuneACCESS table with in-frame rearrangements only. Some clones are missing; in checked studies, unresolved V genes explain under half, and the rest has no known cause. The V and J calls and clone size are taken from that table; D and trimming were inferred from the DNA. The sample table holds just over 150,000 clones, of which about 50% were seen once. The ten largest clones capture just under 20% of the sample.

Sequencing was performed on CD8+ T cells sorted from blood, taken at week 0. The clonotype comes from a human donor with alopecia areata.

The sequence in DNA is TGTGCCAACCTAATTTGGGACACCGGGGAGCTGTTTTTT. It encodes CANLIWDTGELFF. This sequence uses TRBV7-2 and TRBJ2-2; no confident D gene assignment can be made. V lost 10 bases and J lost 3 bases; the stretch between them is 12 bases long. CDR1 and CDR2 were assigned from the germline V gene as SGHTA and FQGNSA. Reading from cysteine to phenylalanine, the CDR3 counts 13 amino acids. The DNA shown is the 39-base CDR3, in frame from base 1.